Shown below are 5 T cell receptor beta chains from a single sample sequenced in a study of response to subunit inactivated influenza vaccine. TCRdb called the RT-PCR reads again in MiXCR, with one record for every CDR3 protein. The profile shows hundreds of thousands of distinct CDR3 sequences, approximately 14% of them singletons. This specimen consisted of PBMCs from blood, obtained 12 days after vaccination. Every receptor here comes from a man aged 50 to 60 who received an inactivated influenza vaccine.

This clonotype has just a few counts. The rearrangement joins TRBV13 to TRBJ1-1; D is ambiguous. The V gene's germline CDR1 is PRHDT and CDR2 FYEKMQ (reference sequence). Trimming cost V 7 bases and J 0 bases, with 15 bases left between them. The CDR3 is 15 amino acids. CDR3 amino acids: CASNRITTVNTEAFF. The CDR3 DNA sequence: TGTGCCAGCAACCGTATCACCACGGTGAACACTGAAGCTTTCTTT.

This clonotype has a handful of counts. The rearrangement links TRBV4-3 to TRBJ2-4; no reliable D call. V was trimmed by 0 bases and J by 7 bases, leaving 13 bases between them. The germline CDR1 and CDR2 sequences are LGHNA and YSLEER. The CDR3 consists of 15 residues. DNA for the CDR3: TGCGCCAGCAGCCAAGAGGTCCGGCAGGTCAACATTCAGTACTTC. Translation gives CASSQEVRQVNIQYF.

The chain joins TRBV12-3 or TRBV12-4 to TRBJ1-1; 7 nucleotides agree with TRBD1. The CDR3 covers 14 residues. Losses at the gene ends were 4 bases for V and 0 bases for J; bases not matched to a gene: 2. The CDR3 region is CASSWDSMNTEAFF. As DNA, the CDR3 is TGTGCCAGCAGTTGGGACAGCATGAACACTGAAGCTTTCTTT.

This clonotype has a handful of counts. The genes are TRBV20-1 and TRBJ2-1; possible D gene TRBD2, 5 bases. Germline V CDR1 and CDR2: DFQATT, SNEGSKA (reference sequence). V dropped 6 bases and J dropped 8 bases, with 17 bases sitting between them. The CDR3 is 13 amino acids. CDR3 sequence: CSAHGLDGHEQFF. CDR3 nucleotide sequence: TGCAGTGCCCACGGACTCGACGGCCATGAGCAGTTCTTC.

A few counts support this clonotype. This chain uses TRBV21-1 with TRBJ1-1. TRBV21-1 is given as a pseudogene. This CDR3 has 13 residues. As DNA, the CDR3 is TGTGCCAGCAGAGTTAAGGGACTGAAGGATGCTTTCTTT. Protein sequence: CASRVKGLKDAFF.